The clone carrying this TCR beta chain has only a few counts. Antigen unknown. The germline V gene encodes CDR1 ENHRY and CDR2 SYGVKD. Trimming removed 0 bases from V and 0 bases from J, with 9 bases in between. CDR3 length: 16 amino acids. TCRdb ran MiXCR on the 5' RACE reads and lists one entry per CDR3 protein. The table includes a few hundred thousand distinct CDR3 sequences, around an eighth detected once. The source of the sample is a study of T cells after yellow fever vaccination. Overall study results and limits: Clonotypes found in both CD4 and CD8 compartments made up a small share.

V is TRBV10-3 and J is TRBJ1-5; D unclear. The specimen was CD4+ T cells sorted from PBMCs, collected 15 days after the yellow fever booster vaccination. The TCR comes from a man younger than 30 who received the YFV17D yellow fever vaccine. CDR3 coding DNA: TGTGCCATCAGTGAGTCGGGAGTGAATAGCAATCAGCCCCAGCATTTT. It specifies CAISESGVNSNQPQHF.